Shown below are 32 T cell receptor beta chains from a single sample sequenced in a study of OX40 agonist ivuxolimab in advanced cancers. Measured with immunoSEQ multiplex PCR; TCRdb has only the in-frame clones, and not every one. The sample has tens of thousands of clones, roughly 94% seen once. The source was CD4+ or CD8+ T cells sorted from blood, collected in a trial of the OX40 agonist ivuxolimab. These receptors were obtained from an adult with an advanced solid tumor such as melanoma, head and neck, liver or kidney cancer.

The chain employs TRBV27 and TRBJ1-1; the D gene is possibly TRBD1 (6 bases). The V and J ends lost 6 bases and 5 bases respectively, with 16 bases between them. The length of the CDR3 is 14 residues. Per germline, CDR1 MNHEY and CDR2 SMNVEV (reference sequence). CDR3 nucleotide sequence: TGTGCCAGCAGCCCCCTTTGGGGGCGTACTGAAGCTTTCTTT. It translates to CASSPLWGRTEAFF.

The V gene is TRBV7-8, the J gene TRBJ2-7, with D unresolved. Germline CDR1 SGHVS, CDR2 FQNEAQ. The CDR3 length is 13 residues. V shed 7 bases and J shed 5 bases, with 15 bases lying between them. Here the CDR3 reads CASTLGGKNEQYF. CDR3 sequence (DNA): TGTGCCAGCACCCTAGGCGGAAAGAACGAGCAGTACTTC.

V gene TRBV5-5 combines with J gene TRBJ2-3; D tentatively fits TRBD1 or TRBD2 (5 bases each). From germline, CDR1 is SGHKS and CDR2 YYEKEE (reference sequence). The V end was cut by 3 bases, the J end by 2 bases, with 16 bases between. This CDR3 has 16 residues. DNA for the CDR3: TGTGCCAGCAGCTCCGGGACCCTGCCAGCCACAGATACGCAGTATTTT. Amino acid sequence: CASSSGTLPATDTQYF.

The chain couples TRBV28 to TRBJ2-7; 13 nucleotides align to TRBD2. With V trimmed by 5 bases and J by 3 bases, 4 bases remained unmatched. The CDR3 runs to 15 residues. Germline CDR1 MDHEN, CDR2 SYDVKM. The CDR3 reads CASSMGLAGIYEQYF. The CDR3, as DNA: TGTGCCAGCAGTATGGGACTAGCGGGGATCTACGAGCAGTACTTC.

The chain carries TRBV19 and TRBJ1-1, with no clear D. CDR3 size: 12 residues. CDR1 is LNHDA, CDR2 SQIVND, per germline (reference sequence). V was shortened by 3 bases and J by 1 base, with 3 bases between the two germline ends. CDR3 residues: CASSMQNTEAFF. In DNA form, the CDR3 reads TGTGCCAGTAGTATGCAGAACACTGAAGCTTTCTTT.

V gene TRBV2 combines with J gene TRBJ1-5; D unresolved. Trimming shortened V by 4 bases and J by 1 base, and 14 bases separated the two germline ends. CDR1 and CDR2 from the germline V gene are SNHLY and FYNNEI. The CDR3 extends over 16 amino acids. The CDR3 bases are TGTGCCAGCAGTGCTGTTCCGGACTCAAGCAATCAGCCCCAGCATTTT. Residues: CASSAVPDSSNQPQHF.

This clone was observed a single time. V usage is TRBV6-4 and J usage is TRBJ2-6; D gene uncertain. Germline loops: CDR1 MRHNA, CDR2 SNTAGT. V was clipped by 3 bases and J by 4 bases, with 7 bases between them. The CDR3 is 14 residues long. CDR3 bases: TGTGCCAGCAGTGAGGGTCCAGGGGCCAACGTCCTGACTTTC. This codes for CASSEGPGANVLTF.

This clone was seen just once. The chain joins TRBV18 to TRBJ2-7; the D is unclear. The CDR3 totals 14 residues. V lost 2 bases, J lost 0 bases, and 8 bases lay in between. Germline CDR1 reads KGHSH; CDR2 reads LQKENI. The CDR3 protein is CASSPIDGSYEQYF. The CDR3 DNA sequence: TGTGCCAGCTCACCAATCGACGGCTCCTACGAGCAGTACTTC.

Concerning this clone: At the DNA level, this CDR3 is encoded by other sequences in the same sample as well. The CDR3 region is CASSLWGNTEAFF. The CDR3 DNA reads as TGTGCCAGCAGCTTATGGGGGAACACTGAAGCTTTCTTT. The chain joins TRBV7-3 to TRBJ1-1; D not resolved. This CDR3 region has 13 residues. Germline V lookup: CDR1 SGHTA, CDR2 FQGTGA. Trimming removed 2 bases at V and 1 base at J, with 5 bases between.

In DNA form, the CDR3 reads TGTGCCAGCAGTCAAGCGGCTGGAAACACCATATATTTT. Translated, it gives CASSQAAGNTIYF. The chain employs TRBV6-5 and TRBJ1-3; D not certain. CDR1 is MNHEY, CDR2 SVGAGI, per germline. The CDR3 totals 13 residues. V lost 5 bases, J lost 2 bases, and 7 bases lay in between.

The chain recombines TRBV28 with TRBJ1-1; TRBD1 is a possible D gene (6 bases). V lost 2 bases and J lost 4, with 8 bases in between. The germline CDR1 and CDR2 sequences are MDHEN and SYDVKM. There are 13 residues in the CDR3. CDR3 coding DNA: TGTGCCAGCAGTTTACACAGGGCCACTGAAGCTTTCTTT. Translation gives CASSLHRATEAFF. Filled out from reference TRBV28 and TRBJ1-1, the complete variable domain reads DVKVTQSSRYLVKRTGEKVFLECVQDMDHENMFWYRQDPGLGLRLIYFSYDVKMKEKGDIPEGYSVSREKKERFSLILESASTNQTSMYLCASSLHRATEAFFGQGTRLTVV.

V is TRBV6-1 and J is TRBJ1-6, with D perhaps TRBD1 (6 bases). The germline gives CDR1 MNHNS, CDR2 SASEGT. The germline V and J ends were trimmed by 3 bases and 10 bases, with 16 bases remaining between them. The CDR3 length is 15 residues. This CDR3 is CASSEGTSGNSPLHF. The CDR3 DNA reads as TGTGCCAGCAGTGAGGGGACATCGGGAAACTCACCCCTCCACTTT.

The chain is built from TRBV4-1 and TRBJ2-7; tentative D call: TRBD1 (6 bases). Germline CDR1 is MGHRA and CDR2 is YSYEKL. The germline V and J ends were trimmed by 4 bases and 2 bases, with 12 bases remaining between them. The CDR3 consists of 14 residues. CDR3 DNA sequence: TGCGCCAGCAGCCGGGCGACAGGACCCTACGAGCAGTACTTC. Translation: CASSRATGPYEQYF.

The CDR3 loop reads CASSVGTDNYGYTF. The CDR3 DNA is TGTGCCAGCAGCGTAGGGACTGATAACTATGGCTACACCTTC. The chain uses TRBV9 and TRBJ1-2; D remains ambiguous. The germline V gene has CDR1 SGDLS and CDR2 YYNGEE. This CDR3 is built from 14 residues. V lost 0 bases to trimming and J lost 1 base, with 7 bases between them.

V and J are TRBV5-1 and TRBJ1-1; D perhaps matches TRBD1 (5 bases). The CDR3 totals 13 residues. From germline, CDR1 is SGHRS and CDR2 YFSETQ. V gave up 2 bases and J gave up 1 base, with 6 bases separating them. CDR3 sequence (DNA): TGCGCCAGCAGCTTCGGACAGAACACTGAAGCTTTCTTT. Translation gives CASSFGQNTEAFF.

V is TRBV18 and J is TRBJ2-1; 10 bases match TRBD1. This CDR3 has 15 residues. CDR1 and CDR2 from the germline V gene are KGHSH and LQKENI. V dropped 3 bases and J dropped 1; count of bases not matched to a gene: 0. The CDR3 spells CASSPGQGSYNEQFF. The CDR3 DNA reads TGTGCCAGCTCACCGGGACAGGGGTCCTACAATGAGCAGTTCTTC.

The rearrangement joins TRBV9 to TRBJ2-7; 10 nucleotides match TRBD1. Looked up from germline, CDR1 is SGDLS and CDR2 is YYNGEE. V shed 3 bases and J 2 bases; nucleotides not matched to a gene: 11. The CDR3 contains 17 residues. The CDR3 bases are TGTGCCAGCAGCGGAACCGGGACAGGGGTAGATCCCTACGAGCAGTACTTC. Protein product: CASSGTGTGVDPYEQYF.

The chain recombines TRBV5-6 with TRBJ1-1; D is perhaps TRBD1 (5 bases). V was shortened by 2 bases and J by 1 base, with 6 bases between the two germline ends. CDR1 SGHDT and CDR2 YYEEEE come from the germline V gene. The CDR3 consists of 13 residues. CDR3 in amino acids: CASSFGANTEAFF. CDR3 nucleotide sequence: TGTGCCAGCAGCTTTGGGGCGAACACTGAAGCTTTCTTT.

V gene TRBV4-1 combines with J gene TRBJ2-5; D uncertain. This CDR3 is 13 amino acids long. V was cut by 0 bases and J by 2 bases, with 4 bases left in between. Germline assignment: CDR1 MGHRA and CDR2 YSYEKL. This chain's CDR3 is CASSQEGQETQYF. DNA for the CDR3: TGCGCCAGCAGCCAAGAGGGGCAAGAGACCCAGTACTTC.

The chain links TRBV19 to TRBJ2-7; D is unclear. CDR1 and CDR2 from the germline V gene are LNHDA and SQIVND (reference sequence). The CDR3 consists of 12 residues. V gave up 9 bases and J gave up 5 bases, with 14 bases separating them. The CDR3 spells CASRTALDEQYF. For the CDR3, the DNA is TGTGCCAGCCGCACGGCGCTGGACGAGCAGTACTTC. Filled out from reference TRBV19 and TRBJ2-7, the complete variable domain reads DGGITQSPKYLFRKEGQNVTLSCEQNLNHDAMYWYRQDPGQGLRLIYYSQIVNDFQKGDIAEGYSVSREKKESFPLTVTSAQKNPTAFYLCASRTALDEQYFGPGTRLTVT.

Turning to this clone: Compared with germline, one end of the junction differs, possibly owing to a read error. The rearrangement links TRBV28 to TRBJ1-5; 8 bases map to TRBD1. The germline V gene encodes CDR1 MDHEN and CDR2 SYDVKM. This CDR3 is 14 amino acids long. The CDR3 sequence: CAGSPGGGSQPQHF. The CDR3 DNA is TGTGCCGGCAGTCCAGGGGGCGGGTCTCAGCCCCAGCATTTT.

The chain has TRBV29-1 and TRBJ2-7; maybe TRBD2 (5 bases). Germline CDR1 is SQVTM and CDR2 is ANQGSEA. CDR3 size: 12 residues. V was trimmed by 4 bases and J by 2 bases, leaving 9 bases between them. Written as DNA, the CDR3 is TGCAGCGTTGCGGACTTAGCCTACGAGCAGTACTTC. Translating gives CSVADLAYEQYF.

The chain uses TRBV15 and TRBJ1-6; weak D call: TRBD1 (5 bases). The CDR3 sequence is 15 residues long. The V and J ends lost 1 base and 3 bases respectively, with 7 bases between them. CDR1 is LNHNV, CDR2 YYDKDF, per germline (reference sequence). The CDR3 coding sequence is TGTGCCACCAGCAGAGGAGACAGCTATAATTCACCCCTCCACTTT. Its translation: CATSRGDSYNSPLHF.

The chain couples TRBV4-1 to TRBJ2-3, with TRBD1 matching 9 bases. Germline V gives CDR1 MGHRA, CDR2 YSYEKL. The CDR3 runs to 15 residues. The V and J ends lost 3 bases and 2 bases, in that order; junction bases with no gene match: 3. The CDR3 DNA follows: TGCGCCAGCAGCCAGCGACAGGGGGACACAGATACGCAGTATTTT. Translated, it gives CASSQRQGDTDTQYF.

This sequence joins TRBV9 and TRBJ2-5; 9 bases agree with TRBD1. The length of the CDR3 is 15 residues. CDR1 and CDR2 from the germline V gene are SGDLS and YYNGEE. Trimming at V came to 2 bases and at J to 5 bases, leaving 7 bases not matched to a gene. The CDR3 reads CASSVSGQGQETQYF. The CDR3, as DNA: TGTGCCAGCAGCGTGTCAGGACAGGGGCAGGAGACCCAGTACTTC.

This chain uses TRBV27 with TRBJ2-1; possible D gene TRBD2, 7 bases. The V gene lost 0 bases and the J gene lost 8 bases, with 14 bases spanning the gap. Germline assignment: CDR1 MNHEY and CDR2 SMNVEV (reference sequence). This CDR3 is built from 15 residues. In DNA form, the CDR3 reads TGTGCCAGCAGTTTATCAGGCGGGGGCAGTGATGAGCAGTTCTTC. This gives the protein CASSLSGGGSDEQFF.

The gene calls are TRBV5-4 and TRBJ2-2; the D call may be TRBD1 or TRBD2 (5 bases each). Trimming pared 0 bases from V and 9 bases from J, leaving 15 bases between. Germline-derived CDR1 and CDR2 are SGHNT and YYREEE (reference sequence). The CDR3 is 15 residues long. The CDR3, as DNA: TGTGCCAGCAGCTTGGGGGGGACGGAACCTTGGGAGCTGTTTTTT. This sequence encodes CASSLGGTEPWELFF.

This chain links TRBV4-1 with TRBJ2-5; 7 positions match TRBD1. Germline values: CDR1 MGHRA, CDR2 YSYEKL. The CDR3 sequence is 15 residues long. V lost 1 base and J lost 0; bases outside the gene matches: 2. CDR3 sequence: CASSQGTGYQETQYF. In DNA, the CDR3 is TGCGCCAGCAGCCAAGGGACAGGTTACCAAGAGACCCAGTACTTC.

CDR3 in DNA: TGTGCCAGCAGCCCCTGGGGGTCTCAGCCCCAGCATTTT. It is translated as CASSPWGSQPQHF. The chain has TRBV7-8 and TRBJ1-5, with D perhaps matching TRBD1 (5 bases). The germline V and J ends were trimmed by 5 bases and 6 bases, with 11 bases remaining between them. The CDR3 extends over 13 amino acids. Germline V gene sequence: CDR1 SGHVS, CDR2 FQNEAQ. Supplemented by reference TRBV7-8 and TRBJ1-5, the full variable domain reads GAGVSQSPRYKVAKRGQDVALRCDPISGHVSLFWYQQALGQGPEFLTYFQNEAQLDKSGLPSDRFFAERPEGSVSTLKIQRTQQEDSAVYLCASSPWGSQPQHFGDGTRLSIL.

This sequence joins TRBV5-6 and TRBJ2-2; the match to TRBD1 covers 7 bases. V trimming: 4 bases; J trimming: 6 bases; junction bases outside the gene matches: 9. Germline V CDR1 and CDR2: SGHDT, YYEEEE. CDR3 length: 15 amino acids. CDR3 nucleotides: TGTGCCAGCAGCCCCGGGACAGTGTTGTCCGGGGAGCTGTTTTTT. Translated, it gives CASSPGTVLSGELFF.

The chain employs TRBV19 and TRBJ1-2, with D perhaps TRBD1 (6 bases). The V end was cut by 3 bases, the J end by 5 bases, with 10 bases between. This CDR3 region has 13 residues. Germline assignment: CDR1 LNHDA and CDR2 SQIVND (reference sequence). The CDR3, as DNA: TGTGCCAGTAGTATCGGGACAACATATGGCTACACCTTC. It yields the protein CASSIGTTYGYTF.

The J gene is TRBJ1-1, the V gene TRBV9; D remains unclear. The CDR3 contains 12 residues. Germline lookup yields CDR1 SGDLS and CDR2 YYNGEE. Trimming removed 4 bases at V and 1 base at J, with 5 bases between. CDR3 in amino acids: CASSPGNTEAFF. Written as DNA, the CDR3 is TGTGCCAGCAGCCCAGGGAACACTGAAGCTTTCTTT.